The sequence of this T cell receptor beta chain was determined in a study of cytomegalovirus exposure and HLA in healthy donors. Study summary: HLA-typed donors contributed some 77 million unique TCRs, which were held in an early data release. General study findings and limits: Highest at DRB1 and lowest at HLA-C, TCR association rates differed among HLA loci in a later analysis.

Turning to this clone: No antigen is known for it.

Germline values: CDR1 LNHDA, CDR2 SQIVND (reference sequence). Trimming shortened V by 5 bases and J by 0 bases, and 8 bases separated the two germline ends. The CDR3 spans 14 residues. Everyone who donated was a healthy bone marrow donor. The PCR ran on 60 Vbeta and 13 Jbeta primers. The data were produced by immunoSEQ multiplex PCR, yet TCRdb's version contains in-frame clones alone and is incomplete. The data show under 90,000 clones, about 75% seen once. The clonotype originates from a man in his forties in good health and CMV-seronegative. The source material was PBMCs. The chain joins TRBV19 to TRBJ1-5, with D tentatively TRBD1 (5 bases). CDR3 region: CASSLGLSNQPQHF. CDR3 sequence (DNA): TGTGCCAGTAGTTTGGGGCTTAGCAATCAGCCCCAGCATTTT.